These 15 T cell receptor beta chains were all obtained from the same sample, sequenced in a study of Tregs in tolerant kidney transplant recipients. Generated by immunoSEQ multiplex PCR, the TCRdb table keeps only in-frame clones and is missing some. The sample lists 40,000 to 50,000 clones; 91% were seen once. The sequenced sample was Tregs from blood. The receptors derive from a human donor in good health.

The table lists this clone with a count of one. The chain joins TRBV29-1 to TRBJ2-7, with 10 bases fitting TRBD1. With 2 bases clipped from V and 7 bases from J, the junction kept 8 bases outside the gene matches. This CDR3 is 14 amino acids long. Per germline, CDR1 SQVTM and CDR2 ANQGSEA. The CDR3 loop reads CSVERGTGVDEQYF. CDR3 nucleotide sequence: TGCAGCGTTGAAAGAGGGACAGGGGTAGATGAGCAGTACTTC.

The chain links TRBV7-2 to TRBJ2-5; a possible D gene is TRBD1 (7 bases). Per germline, CDR1 SGHTA and CDR2 FQGNSA. Trimming left V 2 bases short and J 4 bases short, with 17 bases between. This CDR3 has 16 residues. The DNA of the CDR3 is TGTGCCAGCAGCTTAACCCCCGGAGGGGGCACAGAGACCCAGTACTTC. It translates to CASSLTPGGGTETQYF.

The chain joins TRBV6-5 to TRBJ2-5; D is unclear. Germline loops: CDR1 MNHEY, CDR2 SVGAGI. V lost 0 bases and J 0 bases, leaving 5 bases between the germline ends. The CDR3 spans 14 residues. CDR3: CASSYSRYQETQYF. CDR3 nucleotide sequence: TGTGCCAGCAGTTACTCGAGGTACCAAGAGACCCAGTACTTC.

The chain links TRBV19 to TRBJ2-1; TRBD2 matches 9 bases. The CDR3 is 16 amino acids. Germline V gene data show CDR1 as LNHDA and CDR2 as SQIVND (reference sequence). The V gene end was trimmed by 1 base and the J gene end by 4 bases; junction bases not matched to a gene: 5. Here the CDR3 DNA reads TGTGCCAGTAGTATAGGATTAGCGGGAGTATACAATGAGCAGTTCTTC. Translating it yields CASSIGLAGVYNEQFF.

Written as DNA, the CDR3 is TGTGCCAGCAGTCTTCGACAGGGGGGGAATCAGCCCCAGCATTTT. Translation: CASSLRQGGNQPQHF. The chain carries TRBV6-1 and TRBJ1-5; 9 nucleotides agree with TRBD1. The CDR3 is made up of 15 amino acids. The junction had 6 bases not matched to a gene; V was cut back by 5 bases and J by 4 bases. From germline, CDR1 is MNHNS and CDR2 SASEGT.

This clone was observed a single time. The chain employs TRBV5-1 and TRBJ2-1; no clear D. V lost 0 bases and J 3 bases, leaving 7 bases between the germline ends. The CDR3 runs to 14 residues. Germline V gives CDR1 SGHRS, CDR2 YFSETQ. The CDR3 reads CASSLAPDYNEQFF. The DNA of the CDR3 is TGCGCCAGCAGCTTGGCACCCGACTACAATGAGCAGTTCTTC.

The rearrangement links TRBV19 to TRBJ2-7, with D possibly matching TRBD1 (6 bases). Trimming left V 4 bases short and J 3 bases short, with 10 bases between. The CDR3 totals 13 residues. Germline assignment: CDR1 LNHDA and CDR2 SQIVND (reference sequence). Here the CDR3 DNA reads TGTGCCAGTAGTAAGGGGGTCCTCTACGAGCAGTACTTC. This translates into CASSKGVLYEQYF.

V and J are TRBV11-2 and TRBJ1-4; D uncertain. V dropped 3 bases and J dropped 0 bases, with 5 bases sitting between them. Germline CDR1 is SGHAT and CDR2 is FQNNGV. The CDR3 consists of 14 residues. In DNA form, the CDR3 reads TGTGCCAGCAGCTTCGGGTCAACTAATGAAAAACTGTTTTTT. It codes for CASSFGSTNEKLFF.

The chain has TRBV14 and TRBJ2-7; 12 nucleotides match TRBD2. With 4 bases clipped from V and 4 bases from J, the junction kept 8 bases outside the gene matches. CDR1 SGHDN and CDR2 FVKESK come from the germline V gene. The CDR3 totals 16 residues. The CDR3 region is CASSPRLAGDLYEQYF. Here the CDR3 DNA reads TGTGCCAGCAGCCCTAGACTAGCGGGGGACCTATACGAGCAGTACTTC. Full variable domain (remainder filled in from reference TRBV14 and TRBJ2-7): EAGVTQFPSHSVIEKGQTVTLRCDPISGHDNLYWYRRVMGKEIKFLLHFVKESKQDESGMPNNRFLAERTGGTYSTLKVQPAELEDSGVYFCASSPRLAGDLYEQYFGPGTRLTVT.

This chain links TRBV7-9 with TRBJ2-7; 10 bases match TRBD2. V trimming: 7 bases; J trimming: 5 bases; junction bases outside the gene matches: 8. This CDR3 region has 14 residues. CDR1 is SEHNR and CDR2 is FQNEAQ in the germline V gene (reference sequence). CDR3 loop: CASTRAGGPHEQYF. CDR3 coding DNA: TGTGCCAGCACTAGAGCGGGAGGGCCACACGAGCAGTACTTC.

The chain recombines TRBV11-2 with TRBJ2-7, with D perhaps given as TRBD1 or TRBD2 (6 bases each). The CDR3 contains 16 residues. Deletions cut 5 bases from V and 7 bases from J, with 24 bases between. Germline CDR1 SGHAT, CDR2 FQNNGV. CDR3 amino acids: CASSPGAGLSTREQYF. The CDR3 nucleotides read TGTGCCAGCAGCCCGGGGGCGGGGCTTTCAACGAGAGAGCAGTACTTC.

CDR3 sequence: CASSALFRQETQYF. CDR3 coding DNA: TGTGCCAGCTCCGCCCTTTTTCGGCAAGAGACCCAGTACTTC. V and J are TRBV2 and TRBJ2-5; D unclear. Between the trimmed V and J ends, which lost 8 bases and 2 bases, there was a span of 15 bases. This CDR3 is built from 14 residues. Germline CDR1 is SNHLY and CDR2 is FYNNEI. The whole variable domain, remainder taken from reference TRBV2 and TRBJ2-5, is EPEVTQTPSHQVTQMGQEVILRCVPISNHLYFYWYRQILGQKVEFLVSFYNNEISEKSEIFDDQFSVERPDGSNFTLKIRSTKLEDSAMYFCASSALFRQETQYFGPGTRLLVL.

In this sample, this clone turned up once. Here the CDR3 DNA reads TGTGCCAGTAGGGACTTCACAGATACGCAGTATTTT. Amino acid sequence: CASRDFTDTQYF. This sequence joins TRBV19 and TRBJ2-3; possible D gene TRBD2, 5 bases. V dropped 6 bases and J dropped 2 bases, with 6 bases sitting between them. This CDR3 has 12 residues. CDR1 is LNHDA, CDR2 SQIVND, per germline (reference sequence).

The chain has TRBV30 and TRBJ2-3, with no clear D. The germline V and J ends were trimmed by 0 bases and 4 bases, with 8 bases remaining between them. Germline V gene data show CDR1 as GTSNPN and CDR2 as SVGIG (reference sequence). This CDR3 contains 13 residues. The CDR3: CAWSVRFADTQYF. The CDR3 nucleotides are TGTGCCTGGAGTGTACGTTTCGCAGATACGCAGTATTTT.

The chain combines TRBV7-3 with TRBJ1-1; D gene ambiguous. Trimming stripped 5 bases from V and 1 base from J, with 20 bases between. CDR1 and CDR2 (germline): SGHTA, FQGTGA. The CDR3 spans 17 residues. CDR3 nucleotides: TGTGCCAGCAGCGCCCGAGGTACGTGGCGCGGGAACACTGAAGCTTTCTTT. Its translation is CASSARGTWRGNTEAFF.